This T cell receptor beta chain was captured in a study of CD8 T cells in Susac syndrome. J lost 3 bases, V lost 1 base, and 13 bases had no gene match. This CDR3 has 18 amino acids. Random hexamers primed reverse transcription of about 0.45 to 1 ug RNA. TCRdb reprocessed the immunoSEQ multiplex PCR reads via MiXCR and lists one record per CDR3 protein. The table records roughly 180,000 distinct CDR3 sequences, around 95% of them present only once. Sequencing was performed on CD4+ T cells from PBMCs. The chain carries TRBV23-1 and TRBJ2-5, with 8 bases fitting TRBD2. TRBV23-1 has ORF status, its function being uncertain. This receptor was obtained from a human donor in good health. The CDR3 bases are TGCGCCAGCAGTCAATTCTCTAGCTGCGGGGGGCCAAAAGAGACCCAGTACTTC. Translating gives CASSQFSSCGGPKETQYF.